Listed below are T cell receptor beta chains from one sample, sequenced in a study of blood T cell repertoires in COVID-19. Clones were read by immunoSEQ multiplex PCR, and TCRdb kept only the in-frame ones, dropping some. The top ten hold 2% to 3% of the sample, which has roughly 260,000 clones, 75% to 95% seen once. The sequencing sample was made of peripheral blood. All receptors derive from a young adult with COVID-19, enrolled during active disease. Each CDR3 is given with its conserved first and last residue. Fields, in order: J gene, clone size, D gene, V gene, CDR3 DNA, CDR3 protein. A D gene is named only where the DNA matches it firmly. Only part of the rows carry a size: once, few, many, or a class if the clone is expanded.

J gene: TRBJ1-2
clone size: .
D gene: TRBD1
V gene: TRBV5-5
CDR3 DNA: TGTGCCAGCAGCGGAGGGACAGGGGGAGGCTACACCTTC
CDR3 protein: CASSGGTGGGYTF

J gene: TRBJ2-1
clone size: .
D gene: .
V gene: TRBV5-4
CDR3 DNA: TGTGCCAGCAGCTTGGCCCAGAGATGGGGGGTAGGCTACAATGAGCAGTTCTTC
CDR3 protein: CASSLAQRWGVGYNEQFF

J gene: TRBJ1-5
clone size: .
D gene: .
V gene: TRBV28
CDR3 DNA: TGTGCCAGCACGTGGGGAGAACAGCCCCAGCATTTT
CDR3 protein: CASTWGEQPQHF

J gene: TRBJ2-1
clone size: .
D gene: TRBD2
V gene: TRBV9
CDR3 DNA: TGTGCCAGCAGCACCTTGACTAGCGGGAGGGCTGATGAGCAGTTCTTC
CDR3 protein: CASSTLTSGRADEQFF

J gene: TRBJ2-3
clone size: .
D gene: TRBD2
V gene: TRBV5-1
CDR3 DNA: TGCGCCAGCAGTGCGGGACTAGCGGTGGGCACAGATACGCAGTATTTT
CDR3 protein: CASSAGLAVGTDTQYF

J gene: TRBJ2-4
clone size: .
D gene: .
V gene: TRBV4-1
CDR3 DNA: TGCGCCAGCAGCCAGGACGGGGAAAACATTCAGTACTTC
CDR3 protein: CASSQDGENIQYF

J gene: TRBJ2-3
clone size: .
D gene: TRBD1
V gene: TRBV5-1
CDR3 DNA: TGCGCCAGCAGCTACCATGGACAGGGGGTTAAGGCAGATACGCAGTATTTT
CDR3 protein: CASSYHGQGVKADTQYF

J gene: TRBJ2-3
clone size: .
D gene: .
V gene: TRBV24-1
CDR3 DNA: TGTGCCACCAGTGACCCAGGGACGGGGGCAGATACGCAGTATTTT
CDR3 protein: CATSDPGTGADTQYF

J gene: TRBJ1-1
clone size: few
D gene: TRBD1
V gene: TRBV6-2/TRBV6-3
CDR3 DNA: TGTGCCAGCAGTTACGGGACAGTGAACACTGAAGCTTTCTTT
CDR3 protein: CASSYGTVNTEAFF

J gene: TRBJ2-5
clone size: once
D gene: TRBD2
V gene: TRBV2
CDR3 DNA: TGTGCCAGCAGATTGGGAGGGGTGGGGGAGACCCAGTACTTC
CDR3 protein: CASRLGGVGETQYF

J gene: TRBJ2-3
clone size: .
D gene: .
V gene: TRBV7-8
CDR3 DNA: TGTGCCAGCAGTACCCTCCGGACAGCTGATACGCAGTATTTT
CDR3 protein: CASSTLRTADTQYF